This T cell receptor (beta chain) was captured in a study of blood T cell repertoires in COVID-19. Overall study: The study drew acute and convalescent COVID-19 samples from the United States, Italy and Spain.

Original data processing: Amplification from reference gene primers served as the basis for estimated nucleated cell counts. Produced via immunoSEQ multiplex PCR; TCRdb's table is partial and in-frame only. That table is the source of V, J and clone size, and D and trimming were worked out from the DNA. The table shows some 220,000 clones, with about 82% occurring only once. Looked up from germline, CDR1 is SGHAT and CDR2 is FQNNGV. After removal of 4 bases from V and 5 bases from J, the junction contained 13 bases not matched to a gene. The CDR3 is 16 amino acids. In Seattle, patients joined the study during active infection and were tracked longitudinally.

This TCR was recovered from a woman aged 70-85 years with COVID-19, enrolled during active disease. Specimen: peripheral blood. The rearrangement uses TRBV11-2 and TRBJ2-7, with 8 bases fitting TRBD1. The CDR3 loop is CASSSYFGQGRNEQYF. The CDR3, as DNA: TGTGCCAGCAGCTCTTATTTCGGACAGGGTAGGAACGAGCAGTACTTC. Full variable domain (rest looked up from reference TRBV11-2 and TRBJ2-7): EAGVAQSPRYKIIEKRQSVAFWCNPISGHATLYWYQQILGQGPKLLIQFQNNGVVDDSQLPKDRFSAERLKGVDSTLKIQPAKLEDSAVYLCASSSYFGQGRNEQYFGPGTRLTVT.